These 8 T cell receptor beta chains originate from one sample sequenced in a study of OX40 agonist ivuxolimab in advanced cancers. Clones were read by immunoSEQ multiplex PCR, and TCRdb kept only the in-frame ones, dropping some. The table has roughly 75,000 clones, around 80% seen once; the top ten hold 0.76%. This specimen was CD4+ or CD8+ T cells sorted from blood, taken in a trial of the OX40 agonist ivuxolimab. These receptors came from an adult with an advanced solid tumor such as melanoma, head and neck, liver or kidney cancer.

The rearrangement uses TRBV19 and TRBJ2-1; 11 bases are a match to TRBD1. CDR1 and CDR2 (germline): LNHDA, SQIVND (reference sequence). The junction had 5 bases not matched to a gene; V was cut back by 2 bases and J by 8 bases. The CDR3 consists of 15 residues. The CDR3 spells CASSIIGDRGYEQFF. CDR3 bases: TGTGCCAGTAGTATAATTGGGGACAGGGGGTATGAGCAGTTCTTC.

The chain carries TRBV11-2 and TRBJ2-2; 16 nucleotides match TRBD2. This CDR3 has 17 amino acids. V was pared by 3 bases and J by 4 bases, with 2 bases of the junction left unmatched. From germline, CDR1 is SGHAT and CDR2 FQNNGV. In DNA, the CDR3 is TGTGCCAGCAGCTTCGGGACTAGCGGGAGGGCCACCGGGGAGCTGTTTTTT. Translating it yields CASSFGTSGRATGELFF.

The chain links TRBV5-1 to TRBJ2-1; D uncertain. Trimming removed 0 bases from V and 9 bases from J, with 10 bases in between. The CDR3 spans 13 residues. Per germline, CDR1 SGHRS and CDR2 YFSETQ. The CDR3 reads CASSLEGRFEQFF. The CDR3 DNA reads TGCGCCAGCAGCTTGGAGGGTAGATTTGAGCAGTTCTTC. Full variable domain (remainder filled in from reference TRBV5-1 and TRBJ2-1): KAGVTQTPRYLIKTRGQQVTLSCSPISGHRSVSWYQQTPGQGLQFLFEYFSETQRNKGNFPGRFSGRQFSNSRSEMNVSTLELGDSALYLCASSLEGRFEQFFGPGTRLTVL.

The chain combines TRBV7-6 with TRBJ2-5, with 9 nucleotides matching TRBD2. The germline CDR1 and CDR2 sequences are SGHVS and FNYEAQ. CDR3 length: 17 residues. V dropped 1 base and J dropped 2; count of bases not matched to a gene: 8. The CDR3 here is CASSLGPPTSGQETQYF. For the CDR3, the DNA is TGTGCCAGCAGCTTAGGGCCCCCGACTAGCGGTCAAGAGACCCAGTACTTC.

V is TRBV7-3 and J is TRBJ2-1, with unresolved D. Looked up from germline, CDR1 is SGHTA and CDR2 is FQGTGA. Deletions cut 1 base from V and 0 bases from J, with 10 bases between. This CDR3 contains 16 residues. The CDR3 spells CASSLKGWSSYNEQFF. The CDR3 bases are TGTGCCAGCAGCTTAAAAGGGTGGAGCTCCTACAATGAGCAGTTCTTC.

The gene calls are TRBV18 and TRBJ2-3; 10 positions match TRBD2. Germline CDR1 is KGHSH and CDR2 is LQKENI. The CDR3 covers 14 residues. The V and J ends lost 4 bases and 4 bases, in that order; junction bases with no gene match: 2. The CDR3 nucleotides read TGTGCCAGCTCACAAACTAGCGGGGCAGATACGCAGTATTTT. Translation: CASSQTSGADTQYF.

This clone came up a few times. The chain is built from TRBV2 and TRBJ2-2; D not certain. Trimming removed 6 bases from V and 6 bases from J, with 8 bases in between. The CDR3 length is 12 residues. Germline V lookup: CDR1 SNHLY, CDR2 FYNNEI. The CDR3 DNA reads TGTGCCAGCAGCCTAGATTCCGGGGAGCTGTTTTTT. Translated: CASSLDSGELFF.

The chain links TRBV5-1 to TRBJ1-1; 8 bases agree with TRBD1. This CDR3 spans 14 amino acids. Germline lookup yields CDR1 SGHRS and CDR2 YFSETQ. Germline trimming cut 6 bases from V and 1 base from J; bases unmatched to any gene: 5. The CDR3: CASTPGTGNTEAFF. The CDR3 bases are TGCGCCAGCACTCCCGGGACAGGGAACACTGAAGCTTTCTTT. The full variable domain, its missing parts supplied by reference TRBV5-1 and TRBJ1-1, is KAGVTQTPRYLIKTRGQQVTLSCSPISGHRSVSWYQQTPGQGLQFLFEYFSETQRNKGNFPGRFSGRQFSNSRSEMNVSTLELGDSALYLCASTPGTGNTEAFFGQGTRLTVV.